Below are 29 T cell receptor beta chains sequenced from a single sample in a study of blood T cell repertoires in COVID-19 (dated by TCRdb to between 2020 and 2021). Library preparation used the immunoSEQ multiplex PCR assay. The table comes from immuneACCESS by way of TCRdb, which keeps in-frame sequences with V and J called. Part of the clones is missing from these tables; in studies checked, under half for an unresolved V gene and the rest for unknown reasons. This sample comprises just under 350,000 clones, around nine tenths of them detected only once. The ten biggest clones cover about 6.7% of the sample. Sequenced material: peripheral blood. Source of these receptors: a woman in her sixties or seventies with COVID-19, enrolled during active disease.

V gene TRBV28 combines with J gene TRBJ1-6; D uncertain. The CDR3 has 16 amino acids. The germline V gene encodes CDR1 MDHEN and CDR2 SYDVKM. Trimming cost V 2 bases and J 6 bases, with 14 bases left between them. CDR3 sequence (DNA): TGTGCCAGCAGTTTAGGGCTCGAAGAGATTAATTCACCCCTCCACTTT. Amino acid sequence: CASSLGLEEINSPLHF.

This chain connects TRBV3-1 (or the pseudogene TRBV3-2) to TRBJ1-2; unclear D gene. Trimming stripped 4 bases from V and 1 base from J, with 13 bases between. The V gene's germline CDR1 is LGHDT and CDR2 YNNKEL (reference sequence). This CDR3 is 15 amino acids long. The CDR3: CASSPAGGGNYGYTF. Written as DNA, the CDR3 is TGTGCCAGCAGCCCAGCGGGAGGAGGTAACTATGGCTACACCTTC.

The CDR3 loop is CASSPGDAGTEAFF. CDR3 nucleotide sequence: TGTGCCAGCAGCCCCGGGGACGCGGGGACTGAAGCTTTCTTT. The rearrangement joins TRBV7-2 to TRBJ1-1; D is perhaps TRBD1 (5 bases). Germline CDR1 SGHTA, CDR2 FQGNSA. CDR3 length: 14 residues. The V gene lost 5 bases and the J gene lost 5 bases, with 15 bases spanning the gap.

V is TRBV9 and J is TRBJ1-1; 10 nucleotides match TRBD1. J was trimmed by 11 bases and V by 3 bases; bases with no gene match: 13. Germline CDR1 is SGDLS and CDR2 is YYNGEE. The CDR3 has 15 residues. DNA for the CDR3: TGTGCCAGCAGCGAGGAGGACAGGGGGTCTTTGATTGCTTTCTTT. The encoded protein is CASSEEDRGSLIAFF. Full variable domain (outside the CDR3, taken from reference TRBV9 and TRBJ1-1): DSGVTQTPKHLITATGQRVTLRCSPRSGDLSVYWYQQSLDQGLQFLIQYYNGEERAKGNILERFSAQQFPDLHSELNLSSLELGDSALYFCASSEEDRGSLIAFFGQGTRLTVV.

CDR3 amino acids: CASSDGGGGLYEQYF. CDR3 nucleotide sequence: TGTGCCAGCAGTGACGGCGGCGGGGGGCTCTACGAGCAGTACTTC. This chain uses TRBV2 with TRBJ2-7, with 8 nucleotides matching TRBD2. CDR1 and CDR2 (germline): SNHLY, FYNNEI. V lost 3 bases and J lost 3; bases outside the gene matches: 7. The CDR3 is 15 amino acids. Drawing the rest from reference TRBV2 and TRBJ2-7, the complete variable domain is EPEVTQTPSHQVTQMGQEVILRCVPISNHLYFYWYRQILGQKVEFLVSFYNNEISEKSEIFDDQFSVERPDGSNFTLKIRSTKLEDSAMYFCASSDGGGGLYEQYFGPGTRLTVT.

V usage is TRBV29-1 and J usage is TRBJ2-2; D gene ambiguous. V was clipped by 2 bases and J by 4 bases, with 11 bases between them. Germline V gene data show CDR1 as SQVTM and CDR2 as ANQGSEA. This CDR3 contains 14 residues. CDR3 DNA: TGCAGCGTTGAAAGAGGATCGGGCACCGGGGAGCTGTTTTTT. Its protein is CSVERGSGTGELFF.

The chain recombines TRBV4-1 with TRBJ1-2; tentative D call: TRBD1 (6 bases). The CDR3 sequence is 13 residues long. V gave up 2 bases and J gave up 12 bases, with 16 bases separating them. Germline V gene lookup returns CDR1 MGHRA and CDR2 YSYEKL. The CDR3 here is CASSQSKQGVNTF. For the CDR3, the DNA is TGCGCCAGCAGCCAATCAAAACAGGGAGTAAACACCTTC.

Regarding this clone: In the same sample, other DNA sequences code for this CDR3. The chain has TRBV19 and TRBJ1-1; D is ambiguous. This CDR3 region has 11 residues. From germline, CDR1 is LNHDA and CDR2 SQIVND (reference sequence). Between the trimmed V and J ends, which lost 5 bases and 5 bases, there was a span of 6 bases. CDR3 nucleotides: TGTGCCAGTAGTGGGGAGACTGAAGCTTTCTTT. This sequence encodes CASSGETEAFF.

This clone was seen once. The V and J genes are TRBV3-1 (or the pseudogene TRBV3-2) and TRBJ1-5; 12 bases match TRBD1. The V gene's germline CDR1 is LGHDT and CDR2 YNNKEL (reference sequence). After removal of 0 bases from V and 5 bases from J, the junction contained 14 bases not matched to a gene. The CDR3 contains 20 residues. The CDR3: CASSQEAPGTGGVIYQPQHF. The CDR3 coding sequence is TGTGCCAGCAGCCAAGAGGCCCCAGGGACAGGGGGCGTTATCTATCAGCCCCAGCATTTT.

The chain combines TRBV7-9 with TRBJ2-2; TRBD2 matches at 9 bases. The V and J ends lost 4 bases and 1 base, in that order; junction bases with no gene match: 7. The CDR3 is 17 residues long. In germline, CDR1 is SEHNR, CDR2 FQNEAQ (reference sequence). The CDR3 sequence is CASSSRAGGLNTGELFF. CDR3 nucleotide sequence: TGTGCCAGCAGCTCCAGAGCGGGGGGCTTGAACACCGGGGAGCTGTTTTTT. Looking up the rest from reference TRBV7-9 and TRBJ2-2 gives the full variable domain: DTGVSQNPRHKITKRGQNVTFRCDPISEHNRLYWYRQTLGQGPEFLTYFQNEAQLEKSRLLSDRFSAERPKGSFSTLEIQRTEQGDSAMYLCASSSRAGGLNTGELFFGEGSRLTVL.

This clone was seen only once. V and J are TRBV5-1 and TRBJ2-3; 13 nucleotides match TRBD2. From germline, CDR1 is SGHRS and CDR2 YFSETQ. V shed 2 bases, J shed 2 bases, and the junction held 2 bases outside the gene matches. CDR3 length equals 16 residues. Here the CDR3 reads CASSFTSGGATDTQYF. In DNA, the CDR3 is TGCGCCAGCAGCTTTACTAGCGGGGGGGCCACAGATACGCAGTATTTT. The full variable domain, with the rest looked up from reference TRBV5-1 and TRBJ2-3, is KAGVTQTPRYLIKTRGQQVTLSCSPISGHRSVSWYQQTPGQGLQFLFEYFSETQRNKGNFPGRFSGRQFSNSRSEMNVSTLELGDSALYLCASSFTSGGATDTQYFGPGTRLTVL.

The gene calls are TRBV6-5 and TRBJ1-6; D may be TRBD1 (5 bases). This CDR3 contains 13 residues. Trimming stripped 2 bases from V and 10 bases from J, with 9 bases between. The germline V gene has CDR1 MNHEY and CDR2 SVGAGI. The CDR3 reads CASSYIRESPLHF. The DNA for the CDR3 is TGTGCCAGCAGTTACATCAGGGAATCACCCCTCCACTTT.

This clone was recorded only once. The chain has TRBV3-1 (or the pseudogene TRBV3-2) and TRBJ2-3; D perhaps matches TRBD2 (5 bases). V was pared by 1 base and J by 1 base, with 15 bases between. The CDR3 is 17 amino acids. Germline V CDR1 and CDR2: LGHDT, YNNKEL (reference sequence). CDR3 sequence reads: CASSQVGGAVRTDTQYF. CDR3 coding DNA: TGTGCCAGCAGCCAAGTTGGAGGAGCGGTGCGCACAGATACGCAGTATTTT.

CDR3 in amino acids: CASSFSGSGYEQYF. In DNA, the CDR3 is TGTGCCAGCAGCTTTTCGGGCAGCGGGTACGAGCAGTACTTC. This chain joins TRBV13 and TRBJ2-7; possibly TRBD2 for D (6 bases). V shed 3 bases and J shed 4 bases, with 13 bases lying between them. CDR3 length: 14 residues. CDR1 and CDR2 from the germline V gene are PRHDT and FYEKMQ (reference sequence).

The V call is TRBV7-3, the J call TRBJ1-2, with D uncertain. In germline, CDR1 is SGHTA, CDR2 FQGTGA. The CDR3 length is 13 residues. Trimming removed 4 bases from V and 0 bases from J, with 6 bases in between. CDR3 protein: CASSSTANYGYTF. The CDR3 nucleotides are TGTGCCAGCAGCTCTACAGCTAACTATGGCTACACCTTC.

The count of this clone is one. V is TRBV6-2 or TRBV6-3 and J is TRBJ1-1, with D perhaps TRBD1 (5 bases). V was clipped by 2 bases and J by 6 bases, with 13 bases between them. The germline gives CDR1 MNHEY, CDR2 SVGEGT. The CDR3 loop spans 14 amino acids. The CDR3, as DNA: TGTGCCAGCAGTTACCCCTCCAGGGAATCTGAAGCTTTCTTT. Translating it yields CASSYPSRESEAFF.

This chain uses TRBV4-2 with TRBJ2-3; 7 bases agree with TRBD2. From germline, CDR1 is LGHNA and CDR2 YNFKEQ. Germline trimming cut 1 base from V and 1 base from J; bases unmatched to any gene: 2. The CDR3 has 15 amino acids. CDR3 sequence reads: CASSQVLAGTDTQYF. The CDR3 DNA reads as TGTGCCAGCAGCCAAGTGCTAGCGGGCACAGATACGCAGTATTTT.

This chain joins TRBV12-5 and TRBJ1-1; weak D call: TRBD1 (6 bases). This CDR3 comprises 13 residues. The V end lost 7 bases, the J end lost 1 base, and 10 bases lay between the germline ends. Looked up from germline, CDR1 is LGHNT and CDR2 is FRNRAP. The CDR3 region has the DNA TGTGCTAGTGCCCGACAGGCGAACACTGAAGCTTTCTTT. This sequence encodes CASARQANTEAFF.

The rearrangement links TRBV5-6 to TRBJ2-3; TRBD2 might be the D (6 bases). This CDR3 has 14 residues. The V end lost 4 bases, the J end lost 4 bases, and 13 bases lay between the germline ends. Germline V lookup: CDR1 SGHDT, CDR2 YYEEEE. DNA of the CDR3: TGTGCCAGCAGCGTGACTAGTTCAGCAGATACGCAGTATTTT. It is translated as CASSVTSSADTQYF.

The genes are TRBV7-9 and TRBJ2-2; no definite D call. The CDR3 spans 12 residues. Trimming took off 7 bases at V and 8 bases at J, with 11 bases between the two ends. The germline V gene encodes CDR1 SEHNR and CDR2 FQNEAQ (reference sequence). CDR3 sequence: CASTLRPGELFF. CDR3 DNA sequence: TGTGCCAGCACCCTGAGGCCGGGGGAGCTGTTTTTT.

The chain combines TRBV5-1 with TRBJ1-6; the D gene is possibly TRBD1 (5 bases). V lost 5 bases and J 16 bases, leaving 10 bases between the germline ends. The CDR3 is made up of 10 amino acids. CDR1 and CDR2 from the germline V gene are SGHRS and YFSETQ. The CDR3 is CASRDKRLHF. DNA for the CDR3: TGCGCCAGCAGGGACAAGAGACTCCACTTT.

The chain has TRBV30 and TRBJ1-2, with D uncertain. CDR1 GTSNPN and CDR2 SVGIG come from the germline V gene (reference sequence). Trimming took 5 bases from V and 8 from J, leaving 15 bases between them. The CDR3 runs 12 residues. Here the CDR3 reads CAWFRGETGYTF. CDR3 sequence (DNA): TGTGCCTGGTTTCGGGGTGAGACCGGCTACACCTTC.

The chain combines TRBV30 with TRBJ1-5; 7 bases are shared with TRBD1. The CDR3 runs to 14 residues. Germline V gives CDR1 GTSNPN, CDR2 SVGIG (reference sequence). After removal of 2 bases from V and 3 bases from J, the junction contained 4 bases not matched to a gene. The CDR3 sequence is CAWSRQGVNQPQHF. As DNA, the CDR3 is TGTGCCTGGAGTCGACAGGGCGTCAATCAGCCCCAGCATTTT.

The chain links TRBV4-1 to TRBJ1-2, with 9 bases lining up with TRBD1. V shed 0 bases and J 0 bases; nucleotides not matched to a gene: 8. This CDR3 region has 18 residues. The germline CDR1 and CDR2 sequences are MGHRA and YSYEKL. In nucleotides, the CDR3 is TGCGCCAGCAGCCAAGATGGGGACAGGGAATATACTAACTATGGCTACACCTTC. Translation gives CASSQDGDREYTNYGYTF.

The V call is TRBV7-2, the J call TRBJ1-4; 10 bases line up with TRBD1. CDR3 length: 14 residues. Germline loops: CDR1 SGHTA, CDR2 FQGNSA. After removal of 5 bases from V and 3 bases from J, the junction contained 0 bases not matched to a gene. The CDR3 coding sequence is TGTGCCAGCAGCGGACAGGGGGCTAATGAAAAACTGTTTTTT. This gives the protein CASSGQGANEKLFF.

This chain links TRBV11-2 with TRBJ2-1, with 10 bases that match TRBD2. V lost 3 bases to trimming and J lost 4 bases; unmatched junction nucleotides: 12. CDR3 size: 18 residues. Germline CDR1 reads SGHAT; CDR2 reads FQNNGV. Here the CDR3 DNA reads TGTGCCAGCAGCTTCTCGGCACTTCTAGCGGGGGTTTACAATGAGCAGTTCTTC. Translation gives CASSFSALLAGVYNEQFF.

Written as DNA, the CDR3 is TGCGCCAGCAGCTTGGAGAGTAGCACAGATACGCAGTATTTT. This codes for CASSLESSTDTQYF. V gene TRBV5-1 combines with J gene TRBJ2-3; D remains unclear. The germline V gene encodes CDR1 SGHRS and CDR2 YFSETQ. This CDR3 is 14 amino acids long. V was trimmed by 0 bases and J by 0 bases, leaving 5 bases between them.

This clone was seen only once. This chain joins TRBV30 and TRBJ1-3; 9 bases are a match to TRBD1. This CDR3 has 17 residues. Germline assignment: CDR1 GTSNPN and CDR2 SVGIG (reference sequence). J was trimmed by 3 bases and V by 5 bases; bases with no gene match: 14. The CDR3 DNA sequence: TGTGCCTGGCAACCCGGGACAGGGATTATCGGTGGAAACACCATATATTTT. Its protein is CAWQPGTGIIGGNTIYF.

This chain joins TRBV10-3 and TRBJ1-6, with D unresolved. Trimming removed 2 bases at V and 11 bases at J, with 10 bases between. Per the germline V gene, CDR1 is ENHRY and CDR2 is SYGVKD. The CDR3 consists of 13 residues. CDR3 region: CAISEIFAAPLHF. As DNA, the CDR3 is TGTGCCATCAGTGAGATTTTCGCAGCACCCCTCCACTTT.